This T cell receptor beta chain was found in a study of cytomegalovirus exposure and HLA in healthy donors. This CDR3 region has 15 residues. The junction had 6 bases not matched to a gene; V was cut back by 5 bases and J by 7 bases. CDR1 is MNHNY, CDR2 SVGAGI, per germline (reference sequence). The PCR employed 60 Vbeta primers together with 13 Jbeta primers. Data came from immunoSEQ multiplex PCR; TCRdb stores just in-frame clones and leaves some out. This sample has under 120,000 clones, with 65% to 80% found just once. The V call is TRBV6-6, the J call TRBJ2-1; TRBD2 aligns across 12 bases. This clonotype originated in a woman between 40 and 50 years old in good health and CMV-seronegative. Material: PBMCs. The CDR3 spells CASSGGLAGVNEQFF. CDR3 DNA: TGTGCCAGCAGTGGGGGACTAGCGGGCGTTAATGAGCAGTTCTTC.